This T cell receptor (beta chain) was identified during a study of blood T cell repertoires in COVID-19. The overall study: Collection of acute and convalescent COVID-19 samples took place in the United States, Italy and Spain. The cDNA or gDNA used as material had been derived from T cells, B-cell-depleted T cells, or PBMCs.

Study processing details: By means of reference gene primer amplification, nucleated cell counts were estimated. Some clones are missing from TCRdb's copy, which holds only in-frame ones; the method was immunoSEQ multiplex PCR. V and J calls and clone size are given by that table; D and trimming were obtained from the DNA. Of 40,000 to 45,000 clones listed, around 94% are singletons. J was trimmed by 4 bases and V by 4 bases; bases with no gene match: 8. CDR1 MDHEN and CDR2 SYDVKM come from the germline V gene. This CDR3 is 15 amino acids long. The chain is built from TRBV28 and TRBJ2-7; 9 bases are shared with TRBD1. Sequencing used peripheral blood. This receptor was obtained from a man between 45 and 60 years old with active COVID-19. The CDR3 nucleotides read TGTGCCAGCAGTTCATCCGGGACAGGGCGATACGAGCAGTACTTC. Protein sequence: CASSSSGTGRYEQYF.